Presented here are 26 T cell receptor beta chains from one specimen sequenced in a study of T-cell reconstitution after alpha-beta-depleted transplantation in children. The authors prepared the TCRbeta library with unique molecular identifiers. Each CDR3 protein gets one entry after TCRdb re-called the PCR reads with MiXCR. The sample shows nearly 400,000 distinct CDR3 sequences, around 21% of them seen only once. The specimen comprised PBMCs from the stem cell graft donor, sampled from the stem cell graft. The source is a human donor who donated a stem cell graft to a child with acute myeloid leukemia.

This clonotype was picked up a small number of times. The chain links TRBV20-1 to TRBJ2-7; D may match TRBD1 or TRBD2 (5 bases each). Trimming cost V 0 bases and J 2 bases, with 11 bases left between them. CDR1 DFQATT and CDR2 SNEGSKA come from the germline V gene (reference sequence). The CDR3 has 14 amino acids. CDR3 nucleotides: TGCAGTGCTAGAGATACGAGGGGTCCCTACGAGCAGTACTTC. It specifies CSARDTRGPYEQYF.

This clonotype was seen more than once but under ten times. V gene TRBV6-4 combines with J gene TRBJ2-1; TRBD2 matches 9 bases. This CDR3 comprises 16 residues. CDR1 MRHNA and CDR2 SNTAGT come from the germline V gene. Unmatched junction bases numbered 8, after V lost 5 bases and J lost 3 bases. CDR3 amino acids: CASSLKTSGHYNEQFF. CDR3 DNA sequence: TGTGCCAGCAGTCTTAAGACTAGCGGACACTACAATGAGCAGTTCTTC.

This chain joins TRBV7-2 and TRBJ2-7; 7 bases map to TRBD2. Germline-derived CDR1 and CDR2 are SGHTA and FQGNSA. The CDR3 totals 12 residues. The ends lost 3 bases at V and 7 bases at J; junction bases unmatched: 3. CDR3 sequence reads: CASSFGGREQYF. The CDR3 DNA sequence: TGTGCCAGCAGCTTCGGGGGGAGGGAGCAGTACTTC.

The CDR3 region has the DNA TGTGCCAGCAGTGGGACAGGGAGTGCCGAGACCCAGTACTTC. Amino acids: CASSGTGSAETQYF. This chain uses TRBV12-3 or TRBV12-4 with TRBJ2-5; 9 nucleotides line up with TRBD1. CDR3 length: 14 amino acids. With V trimmed by 5 bases and J by 5 bases, 6 bases remained unmatched.

The chain couples TRBV5-5 to TRBJ2-1; no reliable D call. The germline gives CDR1 SGHKS, CDR2 YYEKEE (reference sequence). The CDR3 is made up of 15 amino acids. Trimming removed 7 bases from V and 5 bases from J, with 19 bases in between. This chain's CDR3 is CASSYPGRKNNEQFF. The CDR3 bases are TGTGCCAGCTCCTACCCAGGACGGAAGAACAATGAGCAGTTCTTC.

The chain is built from TRBV4-2 and TRBJ1-2; TRBD1 is a possible D gene (6 bases). With 0 bases removed from V and 1 base from J, the gap between germline ends came to 15 bases. This CDR3 region has 17 residues. Germline V gene sequence: CDR1 LGHNA, CDR2 YNFKEQ. In nucleotides, the CDR3 is TGTGCCAGCAGCCAAGAAGGGGACAATCATATTAACTATGGCTACACCTTC. It codes for CASSQEGDNHINYGYTF.

This clonotype was counted at least ten times. This chain connects TRBV7-2 to TRBJ2-1, with D possibly TRBD2 on 6 matching bases. V was cut by 5 bases and J by 7 bases, with 18 bases left in between. There are 15 residues in the CDR3. Looked up from germline, CDR1 is SGHTA and CDR2 is FQGNSA. The CDR3 DNA is TGTGCCAGCAGCCATCCAGGGAGGCCGGGGAATGAGCAGTTCTTC. This encodes CASSHPGRPGNEQFF.

V and J are TRBV6-2 or TRBV6-3 and TRBJ1-1; no clear D. The germline V and J ends were trimmed by 2 bases and 3 bases, with 4 bases remaining between them. CDR1 and CDR2 from the germline V gene are MNHEY and SVGEGT. The length of the CDR3 is 12 residues. In DNA form, the CDR3 reads TGTGCCAGCAGTTACGGTTACACTGAAGCTTTCTTT. Translation: CASSYGYTEAFF.

The DNA for the CDR3 is TGTGCCAGCAGTTCCAATCGAAAAAGGACAGGGGGGCGGTACAATGAGCAGTTCTTC. Residues: CASSSNRKRTGGRYNEQFF. J is TRBJ2-1 and V is TRBV28; TRBD1 agrees at 10 bases. The J segment lost 4 bases and the V segment lost 4 bases, leaving 16 bases of the junction unmatched. CDR3 length: 19 residues. Looked up from germline, CDR1 is MDHEN and CDR2 is SYDVKM.

Many counts were recorded for this clonotype. The chain uses TRBV10-2 and TRBJ2-7; TRBD1 or TRBD2 may be the D gene (6 bases each). The V and J ends lost 0 bases and 4 bases respectively, with 10 bases between them. CDR1 and CDR2 from the germline V gene are WSHSY and SAAADI. This CDR3 is 14 amino acids long. CDR3 bases: TGCGCCAGCAGTGAGTCTGGAGGGACATACGAGCAGTACTTC. Its protein product is CASSESGGTYEQYF.

This clonotype was counted between two and nine times. The chain links TRBV6-1 to TRBJ1-1; 7 nucleotides align to TRBD1. From germline, CDR1 is MNHNS and CDR2 SASEGT. The CDR3 has 14 residues. After removal of 6 bases from V and 0 bases from J, the junction contained 4 bases not matched to a gene. Here the CDR3 DNA reads TGTGCCAGCAGACTACAGGGGATGAACACTGAAGCTTTCTTT. Protein: CASRLQGMNTEAFF.

This clonotype appeared many times. V usage is TRBV5-6 and J usage is TRBJ2-3; TRBD1 matches at 8 bases. Unmatched junction bases numbered 10, after V lost 4 bases and J lost 3 bases. The CDR3 extends over 16 amino acids. The germline V gene encodes CDR1 SGHDT and CDR2 YYEEEE. The CDR3 reads CASSHLGTGATDTQYF. The CDR3 DNA reads TGTGCCAGCAGCCACCTAGGGACAGGTGCAACAGATACGCAGTATTTT.

This clonotype turned up a few times. The chain is built from TRBV3-1 and TRBJ2-5; 11 nucleotides line up with TRBD2. Looked up from germline, CDR1 is LGHDT and CDR2 is YNNKEL (reference sequence). Trimming removed 4 bases from V and 3 bases from J; junction bases left unmatched: 7. The CDR3 covers 16 residues. The CDR3 sequence is CASSRRTSGSEETQYF. The CDR3 DNA reads TGTGCCAGCAGCCGCCGCACTAGCGGGAGCGAAGAGACCCAGTACTTC.

This clonotype has a handful of counts. V usage is TRBV6-2 or TRBV6-3 and J usage is TRBJ2-2; 10 bases line up with TRBD2. Germline V gene sequence: CDR1 MNHEY, CDR2 SVGEGT. This CDR3 is 15 amino acids long. V lost 6 bases to trimming and J lost 3 bases; unmatched junction nucleotides: 4. CDR3 nucleotides: TGTGCCAGCAGAAGCGGGAGGGCCGACACCGGGGAGCTGTTTTTT. Protein product: CASRSGRADTGELFF.

This clonotype was counted a few times. The J gene is TRBJ2-1, the V gene TRBV11-2, with TRBD1 as a possible D gene (6 bases). Trimming removed 8 bases at V and 2 bases at J, with 13 bases between. The CDR3 loop spans 14 amino acids. Looked up from germline, CDR1 is SGHAT and CDR2 is FQNNGV. The CDR3 DNA is TGTGCCAGCCGGAGGACAGACCCCTACAATGAGCAGTTCTTC. Encoded protein: CASRRTDPYNEQFF.

This clonotype was detected many times. The V call is TRBV20-1, the J call TRBJ1-1; D remains ambiguous. The CDR3 totals 12 residues. The V end lost 6 bases, the J end lost 1 base, and 9 bases lay between the germline ends. Germline V gives CDR1 DFQATT, CDR2 SNEGSKA (reference sequence). CDR3 in amino acids: CSAVLANTEAFF. For the CDR3, the DNA is TGCAGTGCCGTCCTAGCGAACACTGAAGCTTTCTTT.

J is TRBJ2-4 and V is TRBV4-3; D call uncertain. The V gene lost 0 bases and the J gene lost 7 bases, with 16 bases spanning the gap. Germline CDR1 and CDR2: LGHNA and YSLEER. The CDR3 is made up of 16 amino acids. Here the CDR3 reads CASSQDIGGGNNIQYF. The DNA for the CDR3 is TGCGCCAGCAGCCAAGATATCGGTGGTGGTAACAACATTCAGTACTTC.

There are many counts of this clonotype. The junction differs from germline at one of its ends, possibly a read error. The chain uses TRBV5-1 and TRBJ1-5; D ambiguous. The germline gives CDR1 SGHRS, CDR2 YFSETQ. The CDR3 consists of 14 residues. The CDR3 loop reads CASSLVGGNQPQHF. DNA of the CDR3: TGTGCCAGCAGTTTAGTTGGTGGTAATCAGCCCCAGCATTTT.

This clonotype was found a few times. The chain employs TRBV12-3 or TRBV12-4 and TRBJ2-5; D unresolved. Trimming took off 3 bases at V and 1 base at J, with 6 bases between the two ends. The CDR3 is made up of 13 amino acids. The CDR3 region is CASSFTPQETQYF. The CDR3, as DNA: TGTGCCAGCAGTTTTACACCCCAAGAGACCCAGTACTTC.

The gene calls are TRBV4-1 and TRBJ2-7, with D perhaps assigned TRBD1 or TRBD2 (6 bases each). Germline CDR1 is MGHRA and CDR2 is YSYEKL. The CDR3 extends over 15 amino acids. V lost 4 bases and J 3 bases, leaving 16 bases between the germline ends. CDR3 amino acids: CASSLSQGGSYEQYF. CDR3 sequence (DNA): TGCGCCAGCAGCCTCTCACAGGGAGGCAGCTACGAGCAGTACTTC.

Many counts were recorded for this clonotype. J is TRBJ2-7 and V is TRBV29-1; possible D gene TRBD2, 6 bases. Trimming pared 4 bases from V and 6 bases from J, leaving 16 bases between. This CDR3 spans 13 amino acids. Germline V lookup: CDR1 SQVTM, CDR2 ANQGSEA. CDR3 sequence (DNA): TGCAGCGTTGCTTCCCGACTAGTCTCCGAGCAGTACTTC. It codes for CSVASRLVSEQYF.

This clonotype was counted ten times or more. DNA for the CDR3: TGTGCCAGCAGCGTGGGGACTAGCGGCCACAATGAGCAGTTCTTC. Residues: CASSVGTSGHNEQFF. The rearrangement joins TRBV9 to TRBJ2-1; 11 positions match TRBD2. With 2 bases clipped from V and 5 bases from J, the junction kept 3 bases outside the gene matches. The germline gives CDR1 SGDLS, CDR2 YYNGEE. The CDR3 has 15 amino acids. The full variable domain, in which reference TRBV9 and TRBJ2-1 provide the parts outside the CDR3, is DSGVTQTPKHLITATGQRVTLRCSPRSGDLSVYWYQQSLDQGLQFLIQYYNGEERAKGNILERFSAQQFPDLHSELNLSSLELGDSALYFCASSVGTSGHNEQFFGPGTRLTVL.

V gene TRBV2 combines with J gene TRBJ2-1, with 7 nucleotides matching TRBD2. The germline gives CDR1 SNHLY, CDR2 FYNNEI. The J segment lost 7 bases and the V segment lost 2 bases, leaving 11 bases of the junction unmatched. This CDR3 comprises 16 residues. The CDR3 protein is CASSENGLAARNEQFF. The CDR3 DNA is TGTGCCAGCAGTGAAAATGGGCTAGCGGCCAGAAATGAGCAGTTCTTC.

The V call is TRBV6-2 or TRBV6-3, the J call TRBJ2-7; D might be TRBD1 (6 bases). The V gene lost 7 bases and the J gene lost 3 bases, with 16 bases spanning the gap. The CDR3 has 14 amino acids. Germline values: CDR1 MNHEY, CDR2 SVGEGT. The CDR3 bases are TGTGCCAGCAATCAACTGGGACAAGACTACGAGCAGTACTTC. Amino acids: CASNQLGQDYEQYF.

In this sample, this clonotype turned up a few times. The V call is TRBV7-9, the J call TRBJ2-1; D possibly uses TRBD1 or TRBD2 (6 bases each). Germline lookup yields CDR1 SEHNR and CDR2 FQNEAQ (reference sequence). This CDR3 contains 14 residues. Trimming took off 6 bases at V and 6 bases at J, with 15 bases between the two ends. The CDR3 nucleotides read TGTGCCAGCAGGGAGGGGGGCCTCACCAATGAGCAGTTCTTC. Protein: CASREGGLTNEQFF.

Remarks on this clonotype: A much larger clonotype is one base distant, so this may be a read error. The rearrangement uses TRBV7-3 and TRBJ2-3; D ambiguous. Trimming cost V 1 base and J 0 bases, with 5 bases left between them. Per germline, CDR1 SGHTA and CDR2 FQGTGA. The CDR3 length is 14 residues. The CDR3: CASSLMGSTDTQYF. DNA for the CDR3: TGTGCCAGCAGCTTAATGGGGAGCACAGATACGCAGTATTTT.